This record covers a single T cell receptor (beta chain). The antigen is not known. The sample originates from a study of T cell responses to AZD1222 COVID-19 vaccine. Here immunoSEQ multiplex PCR was the method, and the copy in TCRdb shows in-frame clones only, minus some. The sample consists of more than 250,000 clones, more than 80% of them appearing once. Study-wide results and limits: Donors were largely white British and mainly female; clonal diversity was possibly underestimated. At baseline, just 6 or 7 AZD1222 recipients tested seropositive. No day 14 peak samples; only post-peak repertoires were characterized. Two AZD1222 doses significantly raised spike-specific TCR breadth and depth over controls.

The germline V gene has CDR1 MDHEN and CDR2 SYDVKM. The trim removed 3 bases at V and 14 bases at J, leaving 8 bases unmatched. The CDR3 sequence is 14 residues long. This receptor was obtained from an adult in good health. The material was peripheral blood, obtained on day 0 of AZD1222 vaccination. V usage is TRBV28 and J usage is TRBJ1-6; 9 nucleotides agree with TRBD1. CDR3 sequence reads: CASSFRDRVGSLHF. The CDR3, as DNA: TGTGCCAGCAGTTTTCGGGACAGGGTAGGATCCCTCCACTTT.